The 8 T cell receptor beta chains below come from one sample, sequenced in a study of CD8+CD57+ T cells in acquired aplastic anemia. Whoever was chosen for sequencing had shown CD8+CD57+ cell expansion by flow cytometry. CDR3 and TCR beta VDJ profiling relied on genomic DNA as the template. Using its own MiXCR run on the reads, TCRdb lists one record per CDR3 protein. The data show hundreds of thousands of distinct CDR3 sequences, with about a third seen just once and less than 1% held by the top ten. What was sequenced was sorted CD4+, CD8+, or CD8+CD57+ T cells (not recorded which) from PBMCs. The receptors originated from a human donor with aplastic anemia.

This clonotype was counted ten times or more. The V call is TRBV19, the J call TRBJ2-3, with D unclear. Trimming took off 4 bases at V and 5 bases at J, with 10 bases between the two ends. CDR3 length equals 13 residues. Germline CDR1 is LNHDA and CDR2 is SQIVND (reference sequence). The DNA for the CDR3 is TGTGCCAGTAGTAGCCGAAGCTTAGATACGCAGTATTTT. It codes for CASSSRSLDTQYF.

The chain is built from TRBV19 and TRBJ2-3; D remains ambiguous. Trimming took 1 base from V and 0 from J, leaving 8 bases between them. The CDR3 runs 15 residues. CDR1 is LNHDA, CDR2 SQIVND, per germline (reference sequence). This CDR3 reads CASSIGGKSTDTQYF. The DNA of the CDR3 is TGTGCCAGTAGTATAGGAGGCAAGAGCACAGATACGCAGTATTTT.

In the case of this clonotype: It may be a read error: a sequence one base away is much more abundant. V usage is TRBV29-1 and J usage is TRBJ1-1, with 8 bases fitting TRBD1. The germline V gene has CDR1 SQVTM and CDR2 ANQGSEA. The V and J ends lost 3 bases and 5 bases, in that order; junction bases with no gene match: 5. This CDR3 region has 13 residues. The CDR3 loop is CSVDDRGVTEAFF. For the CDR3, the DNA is TGCAGCGTTGACGACAGGGGCGTGACTGAAGCTTTCTTT. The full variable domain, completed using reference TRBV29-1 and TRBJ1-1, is SAVISQKPSRDICQRGTSLTIQCQVDSQVTMMFWYRQQPGQSLTLIATANQGSEATYESGFVIDKFPISRPNLTFSTLTVSNMSPEDSSIYLCSVDDRGVTEAFFGQGTRLTVV.

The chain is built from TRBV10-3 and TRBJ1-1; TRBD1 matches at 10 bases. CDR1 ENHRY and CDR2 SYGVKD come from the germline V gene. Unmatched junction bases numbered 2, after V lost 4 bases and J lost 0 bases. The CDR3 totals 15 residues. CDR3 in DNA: TGTGCCATCAGTGCGGGACAGGGGTTGAACACTGAAGCTTTCTTT. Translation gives CAISAGQGLNTEAFF.

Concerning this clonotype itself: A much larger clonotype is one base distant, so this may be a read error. The CDR3 DNA sequence: TGTGCCAGCAGTGCTCAGGGCTCTCAGCCCCAGCATTTT. Translation: CASSAQGSQPQHF. The chain couples TRBV2 to TRBJ1-5; possibly TRBD1 for D (5 bases). Per germline, CDR1 SNHLY and CDR2 FYNNEI. The CDR3 spans 13 residues. Trimming took 4 bases from V and 6 from J, leaving 10 bases between them.

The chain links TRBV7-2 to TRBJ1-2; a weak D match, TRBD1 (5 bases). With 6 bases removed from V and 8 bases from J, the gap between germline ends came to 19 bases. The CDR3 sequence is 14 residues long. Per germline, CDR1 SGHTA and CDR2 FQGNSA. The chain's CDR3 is CASSLPGRHAGYTF. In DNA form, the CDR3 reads TGTGCCAGCAGTTTGCCGGGACGCCATGCCGGCTACACCTTC.

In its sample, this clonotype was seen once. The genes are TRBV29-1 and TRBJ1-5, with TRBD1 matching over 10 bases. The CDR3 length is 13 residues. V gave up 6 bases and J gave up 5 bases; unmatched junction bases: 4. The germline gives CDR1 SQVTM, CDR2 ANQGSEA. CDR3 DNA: TGCAGCGTCGTCGACAGGGGGCATCAGCCCCAGCATTTT. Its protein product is CSVVDRGHQPQHF.

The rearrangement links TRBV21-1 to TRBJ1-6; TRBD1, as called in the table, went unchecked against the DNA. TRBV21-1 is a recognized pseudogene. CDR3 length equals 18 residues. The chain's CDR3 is CASSTQMGQGANDSPLHF. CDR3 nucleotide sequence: TGTGCCAGCAGCACGCAGATGGGACAGGGGGCGAATGATTCACCCCTCCACTTT.